The next 2 T cell receptor beta chains were all read from a single sample in a study of cytomegalovirus exposure and HLA in healthy donors. The primer mix had 60 Vbeta and 13 Jbeta primers. TCRdb keeps only in-frame clones here, not all; method: immunoSEQ multiplex PCR. The data contain some 150,000 clones, about 64% of them singletons. The source material was PBMCs. The receptors stem from a woman in her sixties in good health and CMV-seropositive.

The chain has TRBV19 and TRBJ1-3; 7 bases line up with TRBD1. Germline CDR1 and CDR2: LNHDA and SQIVND (reference sequence). The V segment lost 5 bases and the J segment 4 bases; nucleotides outside the gene matches: 8. This CDR3 is built from 15 residues. The CDR3: CASSPRQGRGNTIYF. DNA for the CDR3: TGTGCCAGTAGTCCCCGACAGGGACGGGGAAACACCATATATTTT.

The chain couples TRBV5-6 to TRBJ2-5; 7 bases are a match to TRBD2. This CDR3 is built from 14 residues. The V and J ends lost 6 bases and 4 bases, in that order; junction bases with no gene match: 9. Germline V gives CDR1 SGHDT, CDR2 YYEEEE. The CDR3: CASTRWREIETQYF. CDR3 nucleotide sequence: TGTGCCAGCACCCGCTGGCGGGAGATAGAGACCCAGTACTTC.